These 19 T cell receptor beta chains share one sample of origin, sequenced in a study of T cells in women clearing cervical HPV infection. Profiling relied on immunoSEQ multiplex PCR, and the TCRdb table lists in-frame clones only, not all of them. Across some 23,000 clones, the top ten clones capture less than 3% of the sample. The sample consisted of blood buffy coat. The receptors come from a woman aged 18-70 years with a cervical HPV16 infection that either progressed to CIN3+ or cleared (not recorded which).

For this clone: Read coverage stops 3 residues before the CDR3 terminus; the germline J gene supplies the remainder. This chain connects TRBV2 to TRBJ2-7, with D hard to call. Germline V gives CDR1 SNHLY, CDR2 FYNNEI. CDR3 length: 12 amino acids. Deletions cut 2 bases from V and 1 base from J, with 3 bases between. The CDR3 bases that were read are TGTGCCAGCAGTGAACTTTCCTACGAG. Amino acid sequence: CASSELSYE. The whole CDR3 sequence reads CASSELSYEQYF.

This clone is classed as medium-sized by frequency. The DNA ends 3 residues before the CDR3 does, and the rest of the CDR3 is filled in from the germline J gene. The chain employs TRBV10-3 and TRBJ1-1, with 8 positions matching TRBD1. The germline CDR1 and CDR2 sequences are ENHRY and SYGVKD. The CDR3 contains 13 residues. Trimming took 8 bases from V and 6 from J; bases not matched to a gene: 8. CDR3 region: CAIGGQEGSEAFF. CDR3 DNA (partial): TGTGCCATCGGGGGACAGGAAGGGTCTGAA.

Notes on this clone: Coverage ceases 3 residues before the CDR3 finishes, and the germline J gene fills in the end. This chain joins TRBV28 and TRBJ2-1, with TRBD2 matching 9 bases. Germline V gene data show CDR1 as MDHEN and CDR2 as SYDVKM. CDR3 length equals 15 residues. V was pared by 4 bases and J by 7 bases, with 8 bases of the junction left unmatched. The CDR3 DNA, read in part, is TGTGCCAGCAGTTCGACGCGGACTAGCGAAAATGAG. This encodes CASSSTRTSENE. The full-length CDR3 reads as CASSSTRTSENEQFF.

The sequenced part of the CDR3 DNA is TGTGCCAGTAAGGGCAGGGGAGAAACCGGGGAG. It specifies CASKGRGETGE. The whole CDR3 protein reads CASKGRGETGELFF. The V call is TRBV19, the J call TRBJ2-2; tentative D call: TRBD1 (6 bases). The DNA ends 3 residues before the CDR3 does, and the rest of the CDR3 is filled in from the germline J gene. CDR1 is LNHDA and CDR2 is SQIVND in the germline V gene (reference sequence). CDR3 size: 14 residues. The V gene lost 7 bases and the J gene lost 5 bases, with 14 bases spanning the gap.

CDR3 DNA, as far as it was read: TGTGCCAGCAGCTTAGTGCGGGACGAG. Its translation is CASSLVRDE. The entire CDR3 sequence reads CASSLVRDEQYF. J is TRBJ2-7 and V is TRBV7-2; D is possibly TRBD2 (5 bases). Read data end 3 residues before the CDR3 end; the end is taken from the germline J gene. This CDR3 has 12 residues. The V and J ends lost 1 base and 5 bases respectively, with 6 bases between them. Per the germline V gene, CDR1 is SGHTA and CDR2 is FQGNSA.

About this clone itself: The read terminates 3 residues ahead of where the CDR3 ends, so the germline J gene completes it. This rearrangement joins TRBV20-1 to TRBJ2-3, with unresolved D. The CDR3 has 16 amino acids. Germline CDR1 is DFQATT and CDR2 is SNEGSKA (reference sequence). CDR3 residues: CSARDLAATIQETQYF. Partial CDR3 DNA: TGCAGTGCTAGAGATCTCGCGGCTACTATCCAAGAGACG.

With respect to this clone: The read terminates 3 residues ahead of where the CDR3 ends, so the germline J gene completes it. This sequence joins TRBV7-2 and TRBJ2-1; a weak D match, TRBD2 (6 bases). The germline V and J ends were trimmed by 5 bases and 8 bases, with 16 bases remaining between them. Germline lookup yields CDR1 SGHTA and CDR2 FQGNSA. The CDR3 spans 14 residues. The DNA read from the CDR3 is TGTGCCAGCAGCGGGGACTGGGACGGCTATGAG. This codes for CASSGDWDGYE. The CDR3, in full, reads CASSGDWDGYEQFF.

The CDR3 here is CASSNLAGGEETQYF. Incomplete CDR3 DNA: TGTGCCAGCAGCAATTTAGCGGGGGGCGAAGAGACG. V usage is TRBV7-3 and J usage is TRBJ2-3; 10 bases fit TRBD2. The missing CDR3 end, 3 residues past where the read stops, is filled in from the germline J gene. The germline gives CDR1 SGHTA, CDR2 FQGTGA. The CDR3 covers 15 residues.

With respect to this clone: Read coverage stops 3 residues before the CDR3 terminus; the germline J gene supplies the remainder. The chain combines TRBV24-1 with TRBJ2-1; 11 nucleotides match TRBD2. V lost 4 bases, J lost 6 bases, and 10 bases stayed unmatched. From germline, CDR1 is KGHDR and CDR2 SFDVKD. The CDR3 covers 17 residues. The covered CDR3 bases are TGTGCCACCAGTGACCGCACTCTAGCGGGAGGCGGCAATGAG. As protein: CATSDRTLAGGGNE. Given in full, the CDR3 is CATSDRTLAGGGNEQFF.

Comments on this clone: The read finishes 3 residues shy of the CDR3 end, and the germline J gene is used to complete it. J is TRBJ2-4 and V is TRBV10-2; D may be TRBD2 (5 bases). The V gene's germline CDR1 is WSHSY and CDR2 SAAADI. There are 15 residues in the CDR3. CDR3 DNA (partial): TGCGCCAGCAGTGCCCTGAAGGGAACCGACTATGGT. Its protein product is CASSALKGTDYG. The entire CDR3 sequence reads CASSALKGTDYGQYF.

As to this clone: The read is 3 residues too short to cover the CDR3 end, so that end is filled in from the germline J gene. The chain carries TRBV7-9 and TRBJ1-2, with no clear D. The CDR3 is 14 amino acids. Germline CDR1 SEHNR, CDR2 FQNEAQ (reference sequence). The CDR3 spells CASSLIGPYHDYTF. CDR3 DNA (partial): TGTGCCAGCAGCTTAATAGGGCCCTACCACGAC.

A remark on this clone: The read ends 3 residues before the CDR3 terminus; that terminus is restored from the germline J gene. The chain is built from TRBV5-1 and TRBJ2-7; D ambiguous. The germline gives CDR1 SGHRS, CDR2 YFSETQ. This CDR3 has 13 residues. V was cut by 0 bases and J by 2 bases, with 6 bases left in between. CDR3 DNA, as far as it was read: TGCGCCAGCAGCTTGGACAGTCCCTACGAG. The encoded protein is CASSLDSPYE. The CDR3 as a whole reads CASSLDSPYEQYF.

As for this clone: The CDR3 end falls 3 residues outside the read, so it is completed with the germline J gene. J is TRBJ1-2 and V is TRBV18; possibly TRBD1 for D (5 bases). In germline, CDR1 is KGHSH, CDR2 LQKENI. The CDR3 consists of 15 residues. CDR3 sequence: CASSPRDSQSNTYTF. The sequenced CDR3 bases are TGTGCCAGCTCACCACGGGACTCCCAGTCGAATACC. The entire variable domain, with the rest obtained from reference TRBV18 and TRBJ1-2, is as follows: NAGVMQNPRHLVRRRGQEARLRCSPMKGHSHVYWYRQLPEEGLKFMVYLQKENIIDESGMPKERFSAEFPKEGPSILRIQQVVRGDSAAYFCASSPRDSQSNTYTFGSGTRLTVV.

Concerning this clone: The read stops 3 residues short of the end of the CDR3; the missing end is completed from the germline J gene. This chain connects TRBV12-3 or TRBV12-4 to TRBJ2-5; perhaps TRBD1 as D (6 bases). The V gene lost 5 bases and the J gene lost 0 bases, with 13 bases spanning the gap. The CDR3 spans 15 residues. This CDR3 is CASSPQGGYQETQYF. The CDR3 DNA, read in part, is TGTGCCAGCAGTCCACAGGGCGGGTACCAAGAGACC.

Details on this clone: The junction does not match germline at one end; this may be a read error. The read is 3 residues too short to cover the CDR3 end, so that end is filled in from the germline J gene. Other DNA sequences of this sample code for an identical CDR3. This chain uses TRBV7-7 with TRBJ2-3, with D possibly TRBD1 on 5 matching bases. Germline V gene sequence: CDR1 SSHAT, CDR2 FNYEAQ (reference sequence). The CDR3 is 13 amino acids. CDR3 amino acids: CASSLDREETQYF. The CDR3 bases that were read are TGTGCTAGCAGCTTAGACAGAGAAGAGACG. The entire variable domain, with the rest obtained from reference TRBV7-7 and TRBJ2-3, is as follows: GAGVSQSPRYKVTKRGQDVTLRCDPISSHATLYWYQQALGQGPEFLTYFNYEAQPDKSGLPSDRFSAERPEGSISTLTIQRTEQRDSAMYRCASSLDREETQYFGPGTRLTVL.

This CDR3 is CASRRTLARDTEAFF. The sequenced CDR3 bases are TGTGCCAGCAGACGAACCCTCGCCCGGGACACTGAA. This chain links TRBV6-2 or TRBV6-3 with TRBJ1-1, with D unresolved. The CDR3 is cut off 3 residues early in the read; its end comes from the germline J gene. CDR3 length: 15 residues. V was shortened by 6 bases and J by 3 bases, with 17 bases between the two germline ends. Germline V CDR1 and CDR2: MNHEY, SVGEGT.

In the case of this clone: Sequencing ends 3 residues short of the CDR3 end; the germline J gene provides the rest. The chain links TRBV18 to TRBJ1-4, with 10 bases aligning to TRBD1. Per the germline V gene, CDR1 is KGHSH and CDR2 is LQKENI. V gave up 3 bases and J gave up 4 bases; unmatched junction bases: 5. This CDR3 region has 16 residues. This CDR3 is CASSPRTGGRNEKLFF. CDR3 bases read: TGTGCCAGCTCACCCCGGACAGGGGGACGTAATGAAAAA.

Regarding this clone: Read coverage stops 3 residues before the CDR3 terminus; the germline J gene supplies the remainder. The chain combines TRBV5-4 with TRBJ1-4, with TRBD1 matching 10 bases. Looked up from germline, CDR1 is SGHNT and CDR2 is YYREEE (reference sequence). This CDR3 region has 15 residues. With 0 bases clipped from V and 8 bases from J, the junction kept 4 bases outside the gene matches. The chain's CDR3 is CASSLGGQGLEKLFF. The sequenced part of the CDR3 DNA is TGTGCCAGCAGCTTGGGGGGACAGGGGCTCGAAAAA.

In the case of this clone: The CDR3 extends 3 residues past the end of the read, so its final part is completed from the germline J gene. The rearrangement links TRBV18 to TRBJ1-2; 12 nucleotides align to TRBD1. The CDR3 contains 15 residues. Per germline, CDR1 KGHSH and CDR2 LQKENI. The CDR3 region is CASSPQGQGAGDYTF. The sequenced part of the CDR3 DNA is TGTGCCAGCTCACCACAGGGACAGGGGGCAGGTGAC.